This is a list of T cell receptor beta chains from one sample in a study of human T cells and chemical hapten exposure. TCRdb reprocessed the RACE reads with MiXCR, giving one entry per CDR3 protein. The sample carries approximately 350,000 distinct CDR3 sequences, around 6% recorded once. The sample here was whole blood, taken in connection with sensitization to the hapten diphenylcyclopropenone (DPC). The receptors stem from a woman between 18 and 29 years old with alopecia areata. Some clones in this sample may be carry-over from other donors' samples. Both conserved end residues are trimmed from each CDR3.

TRBJ1-5,TRBV19,ASSIDGGGRYSNQPQH
TRBJ1-2,TRBV29-1,SIRGDGYT
TRBJ1-2,TRBV6-1,ASSQGGILYGYT
TRBJ1-5,TRBV12-3/TRBV12-4,ASSVTGWGGQPQH
TRBJ2-1,TRBV4-2,ASSPRGTLLYNEQF
TRBJ2-1,TRBV5-6,ASSQTRVFYNEQF
TRBJ1-2,TRBV7-3,ASSPGASYGYT
TRBJ2-7,TRBV27,ASSPQVVGLYEQY
TRBJ2-3,TRBV6-5,ASSYSKVTGLGDTQY
TRBJ2-2,TRBV5-1,ASSLVRGQVPANTGELF
TRBJ2-7,TRBV29-1,SVERDIGASYEQY
TRBJ2-3,TRBV7-3,ASSPGGVTDTQY
TRBJ1-1,TRBV2,ASSERGQGRTEAF
TRBJ1-5,TRBV28,ASSYRQPQH
TRBJ1-2,TRBV6-5,ATTTDYGYT
TRBJ2-2,TRBV20-1,SASPIGTGNTGELF
TRBJ2-6,TRBV11-1,ASSPTRANVLT
TRBJ2-2,TRBV10-3,AIRGTAPAGELF
TRBJ2-7,TRBV4-2,ASSQDTGGRYEQY
TRBJ2-5,TRBV7-2,ASSTRPGNQETQY
TRBJ1-6,TRBV4-3,ASSQEPVSPLH
TRBJ2-1,TRBV29-1,SVELTGIGNEQF
TRBJ2-3,TRBV14,ASSRPLAGALDTQY
TRBJ1-2,TRBV18,ASSFGQGADSGYT
TRBJ2-7,TRBV29-1,SVEMGPY
TRBJ2-4,TRBV20-1,SASGQGILAKNIQY
TRBJ2-3,TRBV15,ATSRDLLDTQY